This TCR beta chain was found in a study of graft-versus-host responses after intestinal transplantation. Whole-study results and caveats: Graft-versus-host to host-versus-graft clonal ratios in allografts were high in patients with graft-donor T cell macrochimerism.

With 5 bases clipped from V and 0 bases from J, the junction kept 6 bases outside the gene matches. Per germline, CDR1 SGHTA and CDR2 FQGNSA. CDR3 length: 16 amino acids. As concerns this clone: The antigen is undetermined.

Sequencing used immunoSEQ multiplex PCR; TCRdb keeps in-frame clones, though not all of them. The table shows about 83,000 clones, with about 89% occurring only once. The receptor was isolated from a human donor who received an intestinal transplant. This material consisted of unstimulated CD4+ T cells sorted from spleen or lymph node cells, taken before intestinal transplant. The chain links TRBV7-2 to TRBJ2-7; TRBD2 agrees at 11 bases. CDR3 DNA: TGTGCCAGCAGCCCCATAGCGGGAGGGCCCTCCTACGAGCAGTACTTC. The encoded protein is CASSPIAGGPSYEQYF.